This TCR beta chain originates from a study of cytomegalovirus exposure and HLA in healthy donors. Overall study findings and caveats: The study had only CMV serostatus as immune exposure information. In a later analysis, at a false discovery rate of 0.05, 15,000 to 20,000 TCR beta sequences were associated with HLA alleles.

Amplification used 60 Vbeta primers and 13 Jbeta primers. Only in-frame clones appear in the TCRdb table, and some are missing; sequencing was by immunoSEQ multiplex PCR. Found here are about 200,000 clones, roughly 85% of them singletons; the top ten hold less than 2.5%. Trimming shortened V by 2 bases and J by 2 bases, and 12 bases separated the two germline ends. The germline gives CDR1 SGHRS, CDR2 YFSETQ. This CDR3 is built from 15 residues. As regards this clone: What it binds is unknown.

The sequenced sample consisted of PBMCs. V gene TRBV5-1 combines with J gene TRBJ2-3; D may be TRBD1 (5 bases). This clonotype was obtained from a woman in her fifties or sixties in good health and CMV-seronegative. The CDR3 coding sequence is TGCGCCAGCAGCTTAGATGGCAGGGCCACAGATACGCAGTATTTT. Its protein is CASSLDGRATDTQYF.